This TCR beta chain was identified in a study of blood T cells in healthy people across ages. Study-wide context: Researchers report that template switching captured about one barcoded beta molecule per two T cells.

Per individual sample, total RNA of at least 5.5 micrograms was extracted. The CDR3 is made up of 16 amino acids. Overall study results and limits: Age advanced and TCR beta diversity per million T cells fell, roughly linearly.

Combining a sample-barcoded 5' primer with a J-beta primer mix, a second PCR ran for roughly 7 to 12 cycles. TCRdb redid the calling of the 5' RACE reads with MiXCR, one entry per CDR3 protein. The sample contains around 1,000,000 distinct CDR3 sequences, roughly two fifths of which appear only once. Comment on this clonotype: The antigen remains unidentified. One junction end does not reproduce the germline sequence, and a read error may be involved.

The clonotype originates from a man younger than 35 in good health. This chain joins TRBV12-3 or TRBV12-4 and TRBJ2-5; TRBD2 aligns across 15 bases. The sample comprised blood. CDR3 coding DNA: TGTGCCAGCAGTTTGGGACTAGCGGGGGGACGAGAGTCCCAGTACTTC. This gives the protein CASSLGLAGGRESQYF.